The entry below gives a single T cell receptor (beta chain) sequence along with its context. The antigen remains unidentified. The data were taken from a study of response to subunit inactivated influenza vaccine. TCRdb fed the RT-PCR reads into MiXCR, producing one record per CDR3 protein. This sample carries some 500,000 distinct CDR3 sequences, 16% of them seen once, and the ten largest clones take less than 4%. The study, taken as a whole, reports: Seasonal influenza vaccination, on each occasion, was suggested by the authors to recruit few new T cells.

The sequences come from CD4+ T cells sorted from PBMCs, collected about 24 months after vaccination. The receptor's source is a man between 50 and 75 years old who received an inactivated influenza vaccine.

CDR3 amino acids: CAIRQHFPGTSGRIETQYF. DNA for the CDR3: TGTGCCATCCGACAGCACTTTCCCGGGACTAGCGGGAGAATAGAGACCCAGTACTTC. The V gene is TRBV3-1, the J gene TRBJ2-5; 14 positions agree with TRBD2. This CDR3 comprises 19 residues. V shed 10 bases and J 4 bases; nucleotides not matched to a gene: 20. Germline V CDR1 and CDR2: LGHDT, YNNKEL (reference sequence).